This T cell receptor (beta chain) was identified in a study of blood T cell repertoires in COVID-19. Study details: The origin of the acute and convalescent COVID-19 samples was the United States, Italy and Spain. PBMCs, B-cell-depleted T cells, or T cells provided the cDNA or gDNA that made up the material.

The authors' processing: Estimation of nucleated cell counts relied on the amplification of reference gene primers. Profiled with immunoSEQ multiplex PCR; TCRdb holds only in-frame clones, not every one. That table gives V, J and clone size, and the DNA gave D and trimming. The repertoire includes 110,000 or so clones, over 60% of them detected once, and 5% to 7.5% sits in the top ten. The sample consisted of peripheral blood. The receptor was derived from a man in his 70s with acute or convalescent COVID-19.

The CDR3 here is CASSGARVAGTDTQYF. CDR3 DNA: TGTGCCAGCAGCGGAGCCAGGGTAGCGGGCACAGATACGCAGTATTTT. This chain joins TRBV7-8 and TRBJ2-3; tentative D call: TRBD2 (6 bases). The germline V and J ends were trimmed by 5 bases and 1 base, with 16 bases remaining between them. Germline lookup yields CDR1 SGHVS and CDR2 FQNEAQ. The length of the CDR3 is 16 residues.